The clone carrying this TCR beta chain showed up many times. Its antigen remains unidentified. The data were taken from a study of T cells in Graves' hyperthyroidism and ophthalmopathy. Hyperthyroidism was newly diagnosed in patients aged 18 to 65 (duration under 2 months). Findings and limits, study-wide: Stable hyperthyroidism was separated from ophthalmopathy by a model based on 13 V-J features. Blood shared most expanded thyroid clonotypes above 0.001.

Amplification yielded TCR beta CDR3 regions, with RNA transcripts as the source. An initial round of RT-PCR targeting the TCR CDR3 relied on the HTBI primer set. Each CDR3 protein gets one entry after TCRdb re-called the multiplex PCR reads with MiXCR. In the table there are about 540,000 distinct CDR3 sequences, around 42% of which are singletons. Sequences were obtained from peripheral blood or thyroid tissue (not recorded which). This clonotype was sampled from a woman aged 18-29 years with Graves' hyperthyroidism.

The CDR3: CSVARGQLETQYF. The CDR3 region has the DNA TGCAGCGTCGCCAGGGGGCAGTTAGAGACCCAGTACTTC. The chain has TRBV29-1 and TRBJ2-5, with 8 positions matching TRBD1. Germline values: CDR1 SQVTM, CDR2 ANQGSEA. The CDR3 length is 13 residues. J lost 4 bases, V lost 6 bases, and 7 bases had no gene match.